This T cell receptor beta chain was identified during a study of T cell repertoires in cytomegalovirus infection. Turning to the study itself: It was the public TCR beta signatures that indicated both CMV infection and matching HLA type. Study-level points and caveats: Carriers of CMV and the relevant HLA type were discriminated by public TCR beta frequency. CMV-specific TCR beta clonotypes restricted by HLA-C were the ones dominating the ex vivo response.

This clonotype was counted many times. The antigen is not known. In TCRdb, the reads were re-called with MiXCR into one record per CDR3 protein. The sample contains fewer than 550,000 distinct CDR3 sequences, about a quarter of which appear only once. The V end was cut by 3 bases, the J end by 2 bases, with 10 bases between. CDR1 is SGHTA, CDR2 FQGNSA, per germline. This CDR3 has 14 amino acids. Sequencing was carried out using PBMCs. This chain joins TRBV7-2 and TRBJ1-1; D call uncertain. The clonotype was recovered from a human donor in good health (CMV status not recorded). Some clones in this sample may be carry-over from other donors' samples. For the CDR3, the DNA is TGTGCCAGCAGCTTCTACGGGAGTAACACTGAAGCTTTCTTT. This codes for CASSFYGSNTEAFF.